The clone carrying this T cell receptor (beta chain) showed up many times. This record belongs to a study of early T cells in non-severe SARS-CoV-2 infection. In the library, individual cDNA molecules carried attached unique molecular identifiers. TCRdb re-called the 5' RACE reads through MiXCR, storing one row per CDR3 protein. The sample holds tens of thousands of distinct CDR3 sequences; around 15% are singletons and the top ten take 4.1%. The sample in question was whole blood, obtained at baseline. The source is an adult who was a healthcare worker with PCR-confirmed SARS-CoV-2 infection or an uninfected control (not recorded which).

CDR3 loop: CASSMSGRNTGELFF. The CDR3 nucleotides read TGTGCCAGCAGCATGAGCGGGCGAAACACCGGGGAGCTGTTTTTT. The chain employs TRBV7-6 and TRBJ2-2, with a tentative D call TRBD2 (6 bases). The germline gives CDR1 SGHVS, CDR2 FNYEAQ. Trimming removed 5 bases from V and 2 bases from J, with 12 bases in between. The CDR3 extends over 15 amino acids. The variable domain in full, completed from reference TRBV7-6 and TRBJ2-2, reads GAGVSQSPRYKVTKRGQDVALRCDPISGHVSLYWYRQALGQGPEFLTYFNYEAQQDKSGLPNDRFSAERPEGSISTLTIQRTEQRDSAMYRCASSMSGRNTGELFFGEGSRLTVL.